This paragraph reports one T cell receptor beta chain. J lost 6 bases, V lost 6 bases, and 11 bases had no gene match. CDR3 length: 15 residues. The V gene's germline CDR1 is SNHLY and CDR2 FYNNEI. This specimen comes from a study of cytomegalovirus exposure and HLA in healthy donors. At the level of the study: Earlier, about 179 million T cells were analyzed, and some 120 million unique TCR beta sequences were found among them.

PCR employed 60 Vbeta and 13 Jbeta primers. The protocol was immunoSEQ multiplex PCR, while the TCRdb copy is restricted to in-frame clones and leaves out a portion. The table shows 130,000 to 150,000 clones, with 65% to 80% occurring only once. V usage is TRBV2 and J usage is TRBJ2-3; 8 bases map to TRBD2. The sequencing sample was made of PBMCs. The TCR originated in a male donor in good health and CMV-seropositive. The CDR3 reads CASSPGTRGGDTQYF. For the CDR3, the DNA is TGTGCCAGCAGCCCCGGGACCCGGGGGGGGGATACGCAGTATTTT.